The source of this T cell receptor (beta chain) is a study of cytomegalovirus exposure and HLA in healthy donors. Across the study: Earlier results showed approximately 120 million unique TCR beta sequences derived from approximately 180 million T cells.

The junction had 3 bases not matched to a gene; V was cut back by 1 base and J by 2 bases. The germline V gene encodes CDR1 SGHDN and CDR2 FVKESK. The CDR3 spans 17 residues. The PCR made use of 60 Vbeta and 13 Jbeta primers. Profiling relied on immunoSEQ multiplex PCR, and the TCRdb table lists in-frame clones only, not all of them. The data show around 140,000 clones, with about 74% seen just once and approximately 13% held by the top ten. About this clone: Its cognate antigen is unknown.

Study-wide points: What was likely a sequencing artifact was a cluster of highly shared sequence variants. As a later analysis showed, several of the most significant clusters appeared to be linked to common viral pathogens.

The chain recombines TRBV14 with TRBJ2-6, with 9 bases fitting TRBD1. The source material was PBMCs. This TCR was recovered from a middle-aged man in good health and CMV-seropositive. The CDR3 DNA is TGTGCCAGCAGCCAAGGACAGGGGGGCCCTGGGGCCAACGTCCTGACTTTC. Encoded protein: CASSQGQGGPGANVLTF.